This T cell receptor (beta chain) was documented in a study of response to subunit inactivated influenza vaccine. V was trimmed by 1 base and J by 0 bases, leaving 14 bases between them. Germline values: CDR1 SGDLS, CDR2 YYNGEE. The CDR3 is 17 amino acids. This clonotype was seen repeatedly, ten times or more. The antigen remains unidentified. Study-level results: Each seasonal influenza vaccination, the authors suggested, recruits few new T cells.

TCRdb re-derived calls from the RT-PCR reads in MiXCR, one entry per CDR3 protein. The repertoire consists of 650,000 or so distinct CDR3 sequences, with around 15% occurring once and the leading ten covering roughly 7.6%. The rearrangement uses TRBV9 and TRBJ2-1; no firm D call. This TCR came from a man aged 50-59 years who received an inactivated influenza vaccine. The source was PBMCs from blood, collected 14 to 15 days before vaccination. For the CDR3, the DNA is TGTGCCAGCAGCGTATCCGCCCCGGCAGGCTCCTACAATGAGCAGTTCTTC. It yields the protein CASSVSAPAGSYNEQFF.